This note documents a single TCR beta chain sequence. Distinct nucleotide sequences in the sample also encode this CDR3. The CDR3 sequence is 13 residues long. V was shortened by 0 bases and J by 4 bases, with 7 bases between the two germline ends. The V gene's germline CDR1 is MGHRA and CDR2 YSYEKL. Sequencing used immunoSEQ multiplex PCR; TCRdb keeps in-frame clones, though not all of them. The sample shows under 700,000 clones, approximately 80% of them seen only once. The sample comes from a study of shared T cell receptors in the human thymus. The same sample was also studied in work on human thymus T cells. That report notes: Obtained as resections during corrective heart surgery, the thymus tissue was then studied. Among thymic and blood repertoires, usage of V and J genes appeared biased.

The genes are TRBV4-1 and TRBJ2-7, with a weak D call TRBD2 (6 bases). The sequence was obtained from a boy in the first two years of life with a congenital heart defect. Source material: thymocytes. CDR3 amino acids: CASSQDRGYEQYF. The CDR3 DNA follows: TGCGCCAGCAGCCAAGATCGGGGGTACGAGCAGTACTTC.